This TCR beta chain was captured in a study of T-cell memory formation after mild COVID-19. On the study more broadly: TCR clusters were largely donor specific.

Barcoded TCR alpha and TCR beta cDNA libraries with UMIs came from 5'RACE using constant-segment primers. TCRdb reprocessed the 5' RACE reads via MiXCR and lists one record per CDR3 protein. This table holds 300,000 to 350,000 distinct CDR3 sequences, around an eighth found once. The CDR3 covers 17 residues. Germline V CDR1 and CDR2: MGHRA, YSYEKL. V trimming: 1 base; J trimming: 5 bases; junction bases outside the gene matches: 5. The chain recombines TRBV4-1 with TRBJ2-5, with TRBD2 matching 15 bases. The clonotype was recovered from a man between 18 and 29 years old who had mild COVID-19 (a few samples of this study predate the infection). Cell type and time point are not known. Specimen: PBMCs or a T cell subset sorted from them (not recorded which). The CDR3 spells CASSQGTSGGAGETQYF. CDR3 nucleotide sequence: TGCGCCAGCAGCCAAGGGACTAGCGGGGGGGCCGGGGAGACCCAGTACTTC.